This entry lists 23 T cell receptor beta chains sequenced from one sample in a study of blood T cell repertoires in COVID-19. Profiling relied on immunoSEQ multiplex PCR, and the TCRdb table lists in-frame clones only, not all of them. Among about 98,000 clones listed, roughly 84% were seen once. The specimen was peripheral blood. These receptors originate from a human donor in a cohort sampled during active COVID-19.

In DNA form, the CDR3 reads TGTGCCAGCTCACCCTCCGTGACAGGGGTGGCAGATACGCAGTATTTT. Protein sequence: CASSPSVTGVADTQYF. The rearrangement uses TRBV18 and TRBJ2-3, with TRBD1 identical over 8 bases. J lost 4 bases, V lost 3 bases, and 9 bases had no gene match. CDR3 length: 16 residues. CDR1 and CDR2 (germline): KGHSH, LQKENI.

This clone was counted only a few times. V gene TRBV7-2 combines with J gene TRBJ2-1; D might be TRBD1 (6 bases). The V end was cut by 5 bases, the J end by 14 bases, with 19 bases between. Germline V gives CDR1 SGHTA, CDR2 FQGNSA. The CDR3 totals 13 residues. The CDR3 sequence: CASSPRQGPLEFF. The CDR3 DNA is TGTGCCAGCAGCCCCAGGCAGGGGCCCCTAGAGTTCTTC. The full variable domain, with the rest looked up from reference TRBV7-2 and TRBJ2-1, is GAGVSQSPSNKVTEKGKDVELRCDPISGHTALYWYRQSLGQGLEFLIYFQGNSAPDKSGLPSDRFSAERTGGSVSTLTIQRTQQEDSAVYLCASSPRQGPLEFFGPGTRLTVL.

This chain links TRBV19 with TRBJ1-5; D is perhaps TRBD1 (5 bases). The CDR3 runs 18 residues. The germline gives CDR1 LNHDA, CDR2 SQIVND (reference sequence). The germline V and J ends were trimmed by 1 base and 0 bases, with 16 bases remaining between them. The CDR3 DNA reads as TGTGCCAGTAGTATAGGGGGCAGGGTGGAGAATAGCAATCAGCCCCAGCATTTT. Translating it yields CASSIGGRVENSNQPQHF.

The genes are TRBV3-1 (or the pseudogene TRBV3-2) and TRBJ1-2; D gene ambiguous. The CDR3 is made up of 15 amino acids. Trimming shortened V by 10 bases and J by 8 bases, and 26 bases separated the two germline ends. CDR1 LGHDT and CDR2 YNNKEL come from the germline V gene (reference sequence). This CDR3 reads CAIDPFPPPDNGYTF. For the CDR3, the DNA is TGTGCCATCGATCCTTTTCCCCCTCCAGATAACGGCTACACCTTC.

In its sample, this clone was seen a few times. This rearrangement joins TRBV19 to TRBJ2-2; 10 bases line up with TRBD1. The CDR3 has 14 residues. Germline CDR1 reads LNHDA; CDR2 reads SQIVND (reference sequence). Unmatched junction bases numbered 8, after V lost 11 bases and J lost 5 bases. This chain's CDR3 is CASTGTGETGELFF. As DNA, the CDR3 is TGTGCCTCGACCGGGACAGGGGAAACCGGGGAGCTGTTTTTT.

The CDR3 protein is CASSLVGLADTGELFF. CDR3 nucleotides: TGTGCCAGCAGCTTGGTAGGACTAGCGGACACCGGGGAGCTGTTTTTT. The chain joins TRBV5-4 to TRBJ2-2, with 10 positions matching TRBD2. The trim removed 0 bases at V and 3 bases at J, leaving 2 bases unmatched. The V gene's germline CDR1 is SGHNT and CDR2 YYREEE (reference sequence). The CDR3 extends over 16 amino acids.

The J gene is TRBJ2-5, the V gene TRBV6-2 or TRBV6-3; 7 bases line up with TRBD2. Germline trimming cut 6 bases from V and 12 bases from J; bases unmatched to any gene: 16. There are 14 residues in the CDR3. Looked up from germline, CDR1 is MNHEY and CDR2 is SVGEGT. The CDR3 spells CASSRPGLSVQEYF. The CDR3 DNA follows: TGTGCCAGCAGCCGGCCGGGACTAAGTGTACAGGAGTACTTC.

The rearrangement links TRBV6-1 to TRBJ2-1; 7 nucleotides agree with TRBD2. CDR3 length: 16 residues. CDR1 and CDR2 (germline): MNHNS, SASEGT. The junction had 12 bases not matched to a gene; V was cut back by 3 bases and J by 7 bases. Here the CDR3 DNA reads TGTGCCAGCAGTGAGGTCGCGACGGGGGGTTATAATGAGCAGTTCTTC. This codes for CASSEVATGGYNEQFF.

This clone was found once. This chain joins TRBV4-3 and TRBJ1-1, with a possible D match to TRBD1 (6 bases). Germline CDR1 reads LGHNA; CDR2 reads YSLEER. The CDR3 contains 16 residues. Trimming removed 4 bases at V and 1 base at J, with 16 bases between. In DNA form, the CDR3 reads TGCGCCAGCAGCCCATACCGGGACACCAAGAACACTGAAGCTTTCTTT. It yields the protein CASSPYRDTKNTEAFF.

The rearrangement links TRBV3-1 (or the pseudogene TRBV3-2) to TRBJ1-1; D is undetermined. The germline V and J ends were trimmed by 4 bases and 3 bases, with 12 bases remaining between them. Germline-derived CDR1 and CDR2 are LGHDT and YNNKEL (reference sequence). The CDR3 is 14 residues long. This CDR3 reads CASSRGWRDTEAFF. As DNA, the CDR3 is TGTGCCAGCAGCCGCGGTTGGAGGGACACTGAAGCTTTCTTT.

The CDR3 sequence is CASFPGTGGPDTQYF. CDR3 nucleotide sequence: TGCGCCAGCTTTCCCGGGACAGGGGGCCCAGATACGCAGTATTTT. The V call is TRBV5-1, the J call TRBJ2-3; 12 bases align to TRBD1. J lost 4 bases, V lost 7 bases, and 7 bases had no gene match. Germline CDR1 reads SGHRS; CDR2 reads YFSETQ. The CDR3 length is 15 residues. Looking up the rest from reference TRBV5-1 and TRBJ2-3 gives the full variable domain: KAGVTQTPRYLIKTRGQQVTLSCSPISGHRSVSWYQQTPGQGLQFLFEYFSETQRNKGNFPGRFSGRQFSNSRSEMNVSTLELGDSALYLCASFPGTGGPDTQYFGPGTRLTVL.

V gene TRBV25-1 combines with J gene TRBJ2-1; maybe TRBD2 (6 bases). In germline, CDR1 is MGHDK, CDR2 SYGVNS. The CDR3 sequence is 16 residues long. V was clipped by 4 bases and J by 0 bases, with 13 bases between them. The CDR3 nucleotides are TGTGCCAGCAGTGGCACCCTCGGGGGCTCCTACAATGAGCAGTTCTTC. Amino acid sequence: CASSGTLGGSYNEQFF.

The chain couples TRBV4-1 to TRBJ2-5; 7 bases are a match to TRBD1. Losses at the gene ends were 4 bases for V and 5 bases for J; bases not matched to a gene: 10. Per the germline V gene, CDR1 is MGHRA and CDR2 is YSYEKL. The CDR3 is made up of 15 amino acids. CDR3 DNA: TGCGCCAGCAGCCCAGGACAGGCCCCCGTGGAGACCCAGTACTTC. Amino acid sequence: CASSPGQAPVETQYF.

This clone was counted ten times or more. The J gene is TRBJ1-5, the V gene TRBV6-5; TRBD1 matches at 9 bases. Germline values: CDR1 MNHEY, CDR2 SVGAGI. CDR3 length: 15 residues. Losses at the gene ends were 7 bases for V and 6 bases for J; bases not matched to a gene: 10. The CDR3 loop is CASTPYRGLGQPQHF. The CDR3 DNA sequence: TGTGCCAGCACACCGTACAGGGGGCTGGGTCAGCCCCAGCATTTT.

The chain is built from TRBV12-5 and TRBJ2-1; D is ambiguous. CDR1 is LGHNT and CDR2 is FRNRAP in the germline V gene. V gave up 6 bases and J gave up 4 bases, with 16 bases separating them. There are 15 residues in the CDR3. The CDR3 sequence is CASGPQLRWYNEQFF. The DNA for the CDR3 is TGTGCTAGTGGACCTCAACTCCGGTGGTACAATGAGCAGTTCTTC. Together with reference TRBV12-5 and TRBJ2-1, the CDR3 gives the full variable domain: DARVTQTPRHKVTEMGQEVTMRCQPILGHNTVFWYRQTMMQGLELLAYFRNRAPLDDSGMPKDRFSAEMPDATLATLKIQPSEPRDSAVYFCASGPQLRWYNEQFFGPGTRLTVL.

Concerning this clone: Other DNA sequences in the same sample also yield this CDR3. The CDR3 coding sequence is TGTGCAAGTCGCGTGCGTGGGGGGGGTAATTCACCCCTCCACTTT. This codes for CASRVRGGGNSPLHF. The chain employs TRBV12-2 and TRBJ1-6. TRBV12-2 constitutes a pseudogene. The CDR3 contains 15 residues.

The V gene is TRBV5-1, the J gene TRBJ1-3, with a tentative D call TRBD1 (5 bases). The V gene lost 0 bases and the J gene lost 0 bases, with 13 bases spanning the gap. Per the germline V gene, CDR1 is SGHRS and CDR2 is YFSETQ. CDR3 length: 17 amino acids. The CDR3 sequence: CASSLAAGTNSGNTIYF. CDR3 bases: TGCGCCAGCAGCTTGGCGGCAGGGACTAACTCTGGAAACACCATATATTTT. Drawing the rest from reference TRBV5-1 and TRBJ1-3, the complete variable domain is KAGVTQTPRYLIKTRGQQVTLSCSPISGHRSVSWYQQTPGQGLQFLFEYFSETQRNKGNFPGRFSGRQFSNSRSEMNVSTLELGDSALYLCASSLAAGTNSGNTIYFGEGSWLTVV.

This clone was found a few times. This chain uses TRBV19 with TRBJ2-7; D perhaps matches TRBD1 (6 bases). Germline lookup yields CDR1 LNHDA and CDR2 SQIVND (reference sequence). There are 13 residues in the CDR3. V gave up 8 bases and J gave up 2 bases, with 13 bases separating them. In nucleotides, the CDR3 is TGTGCCAGTTGGCCGGGACACCCCTACGAGCAGTACTTC. Protein: CASWPGHPYEQYF.

Here the CDR3 DNA reads TGTGCCAGCAGGGCACTAGCGGGGTTCGTATGGGAGACCCAGTACTTC. It codes for CASRALAGFVWETQYF. The rearrangement links TRBV27 to TRBJ2-5; 10 nucleotides align to TRBD2. Losses at the gene ends were 6 bases for V and 5 bases for J; bases not matched to a gene: 12. The CDR3 is 16 residues long. Germline loops: CDR1 MNHEY, CDR2 SMNVEV (reference sequence).

This chain connects TRBV3-1 (or the pseudogene TRBV3-2) to TRBJ2-3, with D possibly matching TRBD2 (7 bases). The germline gives CDR1 LGHDT, CDR2 YNNKEL (reference sequence). V lost 5 bases to trimming and J lost 2 bases, with 20 bases between them. CDR3 length equals 17 residues. CDR3 amino acids: CASSKGGGYRTTDTQYF. CDR3 coding DNA: TGTGCCAGCAGCAAGGGGGGGGGCTATCGTACCACAGATACGCAGTATTTT.

The chain uses TRBV7-2 and TRBJ1-1; 7 positions match TRBD1. Trimming cost V 5 bases and J 4 bases; bases outside gene matches: 7. The CDR3 totals 14 residues. Germline V gene lookup returns CDR1 SGHTA and CDR2 FQGNSA. CDR3 DNA: TGTGCCAGCAGCCCAAGACAGGGTACCACTGAAGCTTTCTTT. Protein product: CASSPRQGTTEAFF.

The chain employs TRBV9 and TRBJ2-3; 12 nucleotides line up with TRBD2. Germline CDR1 is SGDLS and CDR2 is YYNGEE. V lost 1 base and J lost 3; bases outside the gene matches: 6. The CDR3 has 17 residues. This CDR3 reads CASSVTTSGGRTDTQYF. The CDR3 DNA reads TGTGCCAGCAGCGTAACGACTAGCGGGGGTAGGACAGATACGCAGTATTTT.

The J gene is TRBJ1-2, the V gene TRBV7-9; possibly TRBD1 for D (5 bases). Germline V gives CDR1 SEHNR, CDR2 FQNEAQ (reference sequence). Trimming stripped 4 bases from V and 0 bases from J, with 9 bases between. The CDR3 has 14 amino acids. The CDR3 DNA is TGTGCCAGCAGCTCGACAGCCGCTAACTATGGCTACACCTTC. It translates to CASSSTAANYGYTF.